Reported below is one T cell receptor beta chain. Per germline, CDR1 KGHSH and CDR2 LQKENI. This CDR3 is 15 amino acids long. V dropped 3 bases and J dropped 4; count of bases not matched to a gene: 6. Specified time point: newly diagnosed GD, antithyroid drugs for less than 3 months. After RNA was extracted from PBMCs, the TCR library was made from it. Clinicians diagnosed Graves' disease using American Thyroid Association guidelines. The sample is drawn from a study of regulatory T cells in long-lasting Graves disease. According to the study, TCR beta libraries were built with iRepertoire HTBI primers and CDR3-region Arm-PCR. In TCRdb, the multiplex PCR reads were re-called with MiXCR into one record per CDR3 protein. The data show 500,000 or so distinct CDR3 sequences, 15% to 20% seen once. These data also featured in a second study, about T cells in Graves' hyperthyroidism and ophthalmopathy.

Sequencing was performed on peripheral blood mononuclear cells (PBMCs), taken at new diagnosis, from a patient treated with antithyroid drugs. The gene calls are TRBV18 and TRBJ1-1; 9 positions agree with TRBD1. The clonotype comes from a woman aged 35-65 years with Graves disease. CDR3 amino acids: CASSPRTGEITEAFF. DNA of the CDR3: TGTGCCAGCTCACCCCGGACAGGGGAAATCACTGAAGCTTTCTTT. Looking up the rest from reference TRBV18 and TRBJ1-1 gives the full variable domain: NAGVMQNPRHLVRRRGQEARLRCSPMKGHSHVYWYRQLPEEGLKFMVYLQKENIIDESGMPKERFSAEFPKEGPSILRIQQVVRGDSAAYFCASSPRTGEITEAFFGQGTRLTVV.